Listed below are T cell receptor beta chains from one sample, sequenced in a study of blood T cell repertoires in COVID-19. Profiling relied on immunoSEQ multiplex PCR, and the TCRdb table lists in-frame clones only, not all of them. The top ten hold 10% of the sample, which has around 430,000 clones, 85% to 90% seen once. Sample: PBMCs or T cells enriched from blood (not recorded which). These receptors all come from a woman aged 45-59 years who had recovered from COVID-19. The CDR3 runs from the conserved cysteine through the conserved F or W. The D gene is left open where the match is weak. Part of the rows lack a size; the others show once, few, many or a class for expanded clones.

>-|TRBD1|TRBV9|TRBJ1-1
TGTGCCAGCAGCCCTCGACAGGGATCTTGGACTGAAGCTTTCTTT
CASSPRQGSWTEAFF
>-|-|TRBV28|TRBJ1-5
TGTGCCAGCAGTAGACCCTCCTGGGGGGTGGGCAATCAGCCCCAGCATTTT
CASSRPSWGVGNQPQHF
>-|TRBD1|TRBV3-1/TRBV3-2|TRBJ1-5
TGTGCCAGCAGCCGAGGGACAGGGGGGGATAGCAATCAGCCCCAGCATTTT
CASSRGTGGDSNQPQHF
>-|TRBD1|TRBV4-3|TRBJ1-2
TGCGCCAGCACTGGGACAGGAGTCTATGGCTACACCTTC
CASTGTGVYGYTF
>-|-|TRBV5-1|TRBJ1-1
TGCGCCAGCAGACTTCAGGATAACACTGAAGCTTTCTTT
CASRLQDNTEAFF
>-|-|TRBV4-3|TRBJ1-5
TGCGCCAGCAGCCTGACCCAGGGGTTCAATCAGCCCCAGCATTTT
CASSLTQGFNQPQHF
>-|-|TRBV27|TRBJ2-7
TGTGCCAGCCGACCGAGGGTAGCCCCTTTCGAGCAGTACTTC
CASRPRVAPFEQYF
>few|-|TRBV5-1|TRBJ1-5
TGCGCCAGCAGCTCCTTGGGGCTCGATCAGCCCCAGCATTTT
CASSSLGLDQPQHF
>-|-|TRBV12-5|TRBJ1-3
TGTGCTAGTGGTTTCTCTCTAAACACCATATATTTT
CASGFSLNTIYF
>-|TRBD1|TRBV11-3|TRBJ1-3
TGTGCCAGCAGCTCCTGGGGGGACAGGGGATCAGGAAACACCATATATTTT
CASSSWGDRGSGNTIYF
>-|TRBD1|TRBV5-1|TRBJ1-2
TGCGCCAGCAGCTTGGGACAGGGGTTCGGCTACACCTTC
CASSLGQGFGYTF
>-|-|TRBV7-9|TRBJ2-7
TGTGCCAGCAGCTTAGACGCGAACTCCTACGAGCAGTACTTC
CASSLDANSYEQYF
>-|TRBD1|TRBV3-1/TRBV3-2|TRBJ2-7
TGTGCCAGCAGCCAAACCAGGGACAGATCCTACGAGCAGTACTTC
CASSQTRDRSYEQYF
>few|-|TRBV6-1|TRBJ2-6
TGTGCCAGCAGTGCCTTACAGGTTTCTGGGGCCAACGTCCTGACTTTC
CASSALQVSGANVLTF
>-|TRBD1|TRBV29-1|TRBJ2-1
TGCAGCGCTGACAGGGGATATAACAATGAGCAGTTCTTC
CSADRGYNNEQFF
>-|TRBD1|TRBV27|TRBJ1-2
TGTGCCAGCAGTCTTCGGGACAGGGGTTCGGATGGCTACACCTTC
CASSLRDRGSDGYTF
>-|TRBD2|TRBV5-1|TRBJ2-5
TGCGCCAGCAGCTTGGAAGGGACTAGCGGGGGGGCCGCGACCCAGTACTTC
CASSLEGTSGGAATQYF
>-|TRBD1|TRBV6-5|TRBJ1-5
TGTGCCAGCAGTAGGACAGGGGGCAGTCAGCCCCAGCATTTT
CASSRTGGSQPQHF
>-|-|TRBV19|TRBJ2-7
TGTGCCAGTAGCGTTGGAGGAGGCGAGCAGTACTTC
CASSVGGGEQYF
>-|-|TRBV5-1|TRBJ1-1
TGCGCCAGCAGCTTGGAGGGGTTCGGTACTGAAGCTTTCTTT
CASSLEGFGTEAFF
>-|TRBD2|TRBV19|TRBJ2-1
TGTGCCAGTAGTCCCCGTCCGGGACTAGTGAGCAATGAGCAGTTCTTC
CASSPRPGLVSNEQFF
>-|-|TRBV5-4|TRBJ1-2
TGTGCCAGCAGCTCAGGAGGCAGGGGAAAAAGTGGCTACACCTTC
CASSSGGRGKSGYTF
>-|-|TRBV18|TRBJ2-1
TGTGCCAGCTCACCATGGGGCGGAAACAATGAGCAGTTCTTC
CASSPWGGNNEQFF
>-|-|TRBV28|TRBJ2-1
TGTGCCAGCAGTTCGGCGAGAGGGCGCTACAATGAGCAGTTCTTC
CASSSARGRYNEQFF
>-|TRBD2|TRBV5-1|TRBJ2-2
TGCGCCAGCAGCTATATAGCGGGAACGACAGGCGGGATCACCGGGGAGCTGTTTTTT
CASSYIAGTTGGITGELFF